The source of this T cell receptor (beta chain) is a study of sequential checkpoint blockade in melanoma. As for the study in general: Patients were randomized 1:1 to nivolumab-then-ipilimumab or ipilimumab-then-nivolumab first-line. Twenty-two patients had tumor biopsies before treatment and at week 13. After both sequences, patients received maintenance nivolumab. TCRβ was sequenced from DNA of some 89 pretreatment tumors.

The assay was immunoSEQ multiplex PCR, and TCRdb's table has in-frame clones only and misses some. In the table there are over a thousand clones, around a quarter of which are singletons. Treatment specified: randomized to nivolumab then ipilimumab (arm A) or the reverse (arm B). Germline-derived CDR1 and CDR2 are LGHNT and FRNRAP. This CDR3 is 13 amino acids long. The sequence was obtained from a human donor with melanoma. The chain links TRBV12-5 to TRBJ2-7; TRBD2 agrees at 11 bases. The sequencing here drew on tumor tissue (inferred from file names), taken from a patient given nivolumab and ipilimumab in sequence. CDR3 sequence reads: CASQASGRLEQYF. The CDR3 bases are TGTGCCAGCCAGGCTAGCGGGAGGCTCGAGCAGTACTTC. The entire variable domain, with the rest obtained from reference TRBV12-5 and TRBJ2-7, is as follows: DARVTQTPRHKVTEMGQEVTMRCQPILGHNTVFWYRQTMMQGLELLAYFRNRAPLDDSGMPKDRFSAEMPDATLATLKIQPSEPRDSAVYFCASQASGRLEQYFGPGTRLTVT.